The table lists the clone carrying this T cell receptor (beta chain) with many counts. Antigen specificity is unknown. This record belongs to a study of tumor-infiltrating lymphocytes in primary liver carcinoma. The approximately 20-31 mg bulk tissue piece was not sorted before simultaneous RNA and DNA extraction. Each participant had primary liver carcinoma, and surgical resection was the treatment. From roughly 500 ng total RNA, TCR beta cDNA was generated with a primer in the constant region. Researchers made the TCR beta libraries by running three nested multiplex PCR rounds with slightly modified ARM-PCR. Primers for the first two PCR rounds were TRBV1-TRBV30 forward primers and a C-beta reverse primer (approximately 10 cycles per round). TCRdb reprocessed the multiplex PCR reads with MiXCR, giving one entry per CDR3 protein. The sample contains about 54,000 distinct CDR3 sequences, 60% to 75% of which appear only once.

Study observations and caveats: It was observed that only about 7.5-25% of the top clones appeared in every one of the five tumor regions. For tumor-adjacent and tumor-blood pairs, overlap was less than that seen for tumor region pairs.

Germline CDR1 is SQVTM and CDR2 is ANQGSEA. The V segment lost 0 bases and the J segment 5 bases; nucleotides outside the gene matches: 5. The CDR3 consists of 14 residues. This sequence was found in a man between 40 and 49 years old with primary liver carcinoma and hepatitis B virus infection. The chain joins TRBV29-1 to TRBJ2-7, with 9 nucleotides matching TRBD1. The sample consisted of liver tumor tissue from sampling region 2. Regarding subset: tumor region T2, inferior pole. The CDR3 bases are TGCAGCGTTGAAGATCTCGGACAGGGGCACGAGCAGTACTTC. The encoded protein is CSVEDLGQGHEQYF.